Below are 31 T cell receptor beta chains sequenced from a single sample in a study of OX40 agonist ivuxolimab in advanced cancers. Libraries were prepared by immunoSEQ multiplex PCR; TCRdb keeps only in-frame clonotypes and omits some of them. The sample consists of roughly 33,000 clones, 80% to 85% of them appearing once. Sequenced here: CD4+ or CD8+ T cells sorted from blood, sampled in a trial of the OX40 agonist ivuxolimab. The receptor source for this set is an adult with an advanced solid tumor such as melanoma, head and neck, liver or kidney cancer.

This sequence joins TRBV11-2 and TRBJ2-1; D unclear. Trimming removed 4 bases from V and 7 bases from J, with 14 bases in between. Germline V gene lookup returns CDR1 SGHAT and CDR2 FQNNGV. CDR3 size: 14 residues. CDR3 sequence reads: CASSSPPLRNEQFF. In DNA, the CDR3 is TGTGCCAGCAGCTCTCCCCCGTTAAGGAATGAGCAGTTCTTC. Combining the CDR3 with reference TRBV11-2 and TRBJ2-1 gives the whole variable domain EAGVAQSPRYKIIEKRQSVAFWCNPISGHATLYWYQQILGQGPKLLIQFQNNGVVDDSQLPKDRFSAERLKGVDSTLKIQPAKLEDSAVYLCASSSPPLRNEQFFGPGTRLTVL.

The CDR3 nucleotides are TGTGCCACCAGCAGAGGAGGACAGTCCGATACGCAGTATTTT. Translating it yields CATSRGGQSDTQYF. The chain joins TRBV15 to TRBJ2-3; D perhaps matches TRBD1 (6 bases). V shed 1 base and J shed 6 bases, with 11 bases lying between them. The CDR3 extends over 14 amino acids. The germline gives CDR1 LNHNV, CDR2 YYDKDF (reference sequence).

Points on this clone: One end of the junction fails to match germline, which may point to a read error. The chain joins TRBV7-7 to TRBJ1-1; D perhaps matches TRBD1 (6 bases). This CDR3 has 14 amino acids. CDR1 and CDR2 from the germline V gene are SSHAT and FNYEAQ (reference sequence). Written as DNA, the CDR3 is TGTGCTAGCAGCCCCATGGACAGTCTCGCTGAAGCTTTCTTT. It encodes CASSPMDSLAEAFF.

The chain recombines TRBV6-1 with TRBJ1-4; D gene unclear. The CDR3 is 13 amino acids. CDR1 MNHNS and CDR2 SASEGT come from the germline V gene. V gave up 1 base and J gave up 4 bases, with 4 bases separating them. The CDR3 sequence: CASSEVGNEKLFF. CDR3 nucleotides: TGTGCCAGCAGTGAAGTTGGTAATGAAAAACTGTTTTTT.

The genes are TRBV5-1 and TRBJ1-3; D ambiguous. The germline CDR1 and CDR2 sequences are SGHRS and YFSETQ. With 0 bases removed from V and 2 bases from J, the gap between germline ends came to 12 bases. The CDR3 is made up of 16 amino acids. CDR3 DNA: TGCGCCAGCAGCTTGGAGGGCGGGAAGACTGGAAACACCATATATTTT. It is translated as CASSLEGGKTGNTIYF.

The chain links TRBV27 to TRBJ2-5; 7 nucleotides match TRBD2. The J segment lost 4 bases and the V segment lost 5 bases, leaving 10 bases of the junction unmatched. The CDR3 length is 15 residues. Germline lookup yields CDR1 MNHEY and CDR2 SMNVEV (reference sequence). The CDR3: CASSRTAGEVETQYF. The CDR3 coding sequence is TGTGCCAGCAGTAGAACGGCGGGAGAGGTAGAGACCCAGTACTTC.

The chain joins TRBV7-9 to TRBJ2-7, with D maybe TRBD1 (5 bases). Per germline, CDR1 SEHNR and CDR2 FQNEAQ (reference sequence). V shed 2 bases and J shed 0 bases, with 11 bases lying between them. The CDR3 is made up of 15 amino acids. CDR3 DNA: TGTGCCAGCAGCTTACAGGGCTCAATCTCCTACGAGCAGTACTTC. This sequence encodes CASSLQGSISYEQYF. The full variable domain, in which reference TRBV7-9 and TRBJ2-7 provide the parts outside the CDR3, is DTGVSQNPRHKITKRGQNVTFRCDPISEHNRLYWYRQTLGQGPEFLTYFQNEAQLEKSRLLSDRFSAERPKGSFSTLEIQRTEQGDSAMYLCASSLQGSISYEQYFGPGTRLTVT.

The chain carries TRBV6-1 and TRBJ1-4, with D perhaps TRBD1 (5 bases). The germline gives CDR1 MNHNS, CDR2 SASEGT. Trimming removed 7 bases from V and 10 bases from J, with 13 bases in between. The CDR3 sequence is 12 residues long. CDR3 nucleotide sequence: TGTGCCAGCAACGGGGGGATAGGAAAACTGTTTTTT. Its translation: CASNGGIGKLFF.

This chain joins TRBV7-9 and TRBJ2-5; 9 positions match TRBD2. The CDR3 consists of 16 residues. Germline CDR1 and CDR2: SEHNR and FQNEAQ (reference sequence). With V trimmed by 8 bases and J by 4 bases, 14 bases remained unmatched. CDR3 residues: CASGRLAASGAETQYF. The CDR3 DNA reads as TGTGCCAGCGGAAGACTCGCGGCTAGCGGGGCAGAGACCCAGTACTTC.

The chain is built from TRBV5-1 and TRBJ2-7, with D possibly TRBD1 on 5 matching bases. V was clipped by 4 bases and J by 2 bases, with 19 bases between them. The V gene's germline CDR1 is SGHRS and CDR2 YFSETQ. The CDR3 has 16 residues. The CDR3 reads CASSNFGSGSAYEQYF. The CDR3 DNA reads TGCGCCAGCAGCAACTTTGGGTCAGGGTCGGCCTACGAGCAGTACTTC.

The chain carries TRBV10-3 and TRBJ1-5, with a tentative D call TRBD1 (6 bases). CDR3 length: 17 residues. V shed 9 bases and J shed 6 bases, with 27 bases lying between them. Looked up from germline, CDR1 is ENHRY and CDR2 is SYGVKD. CDR3 sequence (DNA): TGTGCCATTGCGTCCCCCCCCGGGGGCGGTAGCGGTCAGCCCCAGCATTTT. Residues: CAIASPPGGGSGQPQHF.

This rearrangement joins TRBV2 to TRBJ1-4; maybe TRBD1 (5 bases). The germline CDR1 and CDR2 sequences are SNHLY and FYNNEI. V was clipped by 4 bases and J by 8 bases, with 11 bases between them. The CDR3 is 13 residues long. This CDR3 is CASSVLGREKLFF. In DNA form, the CDR3 reads TGTGCCAGCAGTGTCCTGGGGCGGGAAAAACTGTTTTTT.

The chain joins TRBV29-1 to TRBJ2-5; no reliable D call. The germline V gene encodes CDR1 SQVTM and CDR2 ANQGSEA. The CDR3 covers 12 residues. V dropped 1 base and J dropped 5 bases, with 8 bases sitting between them. CDR3 coding DNA: TGCAGCGTTGAAGCCTTGTGGGAGACCCAGTACTTC. This encodes CSVEALWETQYF.

CDR3 in DNA: TGTGCCAGCAGCCCACGACAGGGGGATACCTACGAGCAGTACTTC. It codes for CASSPRQGDTYEQYF. The chain links TRBV7-9 to TRBJ2-7; the match to TRBD1 covers 9 bases. Unmatched junction bases numbered 7, after V lost 5 bases and J lost 2 bases. Germline-derived CDR1 and CDR2 are SEHNR and FQNEAQ (reference sequence). The CDR3 length is 15 residues. Full variable domain (missing parts from reference TRBV7-9 and TRBJ2-7): DTGVSQNPRHKITKRGQNVTFRCDPISEHNRLYWYRQTLGQGPEFLTYFQNEAQLEKSRLLSDRFSAERPKGSFSTLEIQRTEQGDSAMYLCASSPRQGDTYEQYFGPGTRLTVT.

The rearrangement uses TRBV7-2 and TRBJ1-2; 8 positions agree with TRBD1. The CDR3 runs 16 residues. CDR1 and CDR2 (germline): SGHTA, FQGNSA. J lost 3 bases, V lost 8 bases, and 14 bases had no gene match. CDR3 in amino acids: CASPKIGQGRDYGYTF. The DNA for the CDR3 is TGTGCCAGCCCAAAAATCGGACAGGGTCGTGACTATGGCTACACCTTC.

V gene TRBV30 combines with J gene TRBJ1-5, with D perhaps matching TRBD1 (5 bases). Germline-derived CDR1 and CDR2 are GTSNPN and SVGIG (reference sequence). V lost 0 bases and J 0 bases, leaving 9 bases between the germline ends. The CDR3 runs to 15 residues. CDR3 in amino acids: CAWSVPGNSNQPQHF. For the CDR3, the DNA is TGTGCCTGGAGTGTACCAGGGAATAGCAATCAGCCCCAGCATTTT.

The rearrangement uses TRBV6-6 and TRBJ2-5; TRBD2 matches at 8 bases. CDR1 and CDR2 from the germline V gene are MNHNY and SVGAGI (reference sequence). The CDR3 is 13 residues long. Losses at the gene ends were 7 bases for V and 5 bases for J; bases not matched to a gene: 6. This CDR3 is CASKPGGSETQYF. In nucleotides, the CDR3 is TGTGCCAGCAAACCGGGGGGGTCGGAGACCCAGTACTTC.

A single count supports this clone. The rearrangement joins TRBV27 to TRBJ1-6; D gene uncertain. Germline V gene data show CDR1 as MNHEY and CDR2 as SMNVEV (reference sequence). The CDR3 loop spans 15 amino acids. Trimming stripped 3 bases from V and 2 bases from J, with 8 bases between. Written as DNA, the CDR3 is TGTGCCAGCAGTTTTTGGAGTCCCTATAATTCACCCCTCCACTTT. Its protein product is CASSFWSPYNSPLHF.

The chain is built from TRBV30 and TRBJ1-3, with TRBD1 matching 11 bases. The V segment lost 2 bases and the J segment 1 base; nucleotides outside the gene matches: 1. CDR1 is GTSNPN and CDR2 is SVGIG in the germline V gene (reference sequence). This CDR3 spans 15 amino acids. The CDR3 region is CAWSRDRGSGNTIYF. The CDR3 DNA sequence: TGTGCCTGGAGTAGGGACAGGGGGTCTGGAAACACCATATATTTT.

This clone was detected a few times. V gene TRBV18 combines with J gene TRBJ1-5; weak D call: TRBD1 (5 bases). The germline V and J ends were trimmed by 2 bases and 7 bases, with 12 bases remaining between them. Germline CDR1 is KGHSH and CDR2 is LQKENI. CDR3 length: 14 amino acids. CDR3: CASSPVWGGQPQHF. The DNA of the CDR3 is TGTGCCAGCTCACCAGTGTGGGGCGGACAGCCCCAGCATTTT.

V usage is TRBV7-2 and J usage is TRBJ2-3; no clear D gene. The CDR3 is made up of 14 amino acids. CDR1 is SGHTA, CDR2 FQGNSA, per germline. V was clipped by 5 bases and J by 4 bases, with 13 bases between them. CDR3 coding DNA: TGTGCCAGCAGCCCCCCCCCTATAGCAGATACGCAGTATTTT. Protein product: CASSPPPIADTQYF.

This clone has just one count. The V and J genes are TRBV11-2 and TRBJ1-5; D may be TRBD1 (5 bases). The CDR3 loop spans 15 amino acids. Germline V gene lookup returns CDR1 SGHAT and CDR2 FQNNGV. V lost 0 bases and J 2 bases, leaving 8 bases between the germline ends. The CDR3, as DNA: TGTGCCAGCAGCTTAGATGGGGGAGGCAATCAGCCCCAGCATTTT. Translating gives CASSLDGGGNQPQHF.

The CDR3 coding sequence is TGTGCTAGTGGAGACGGAGCCCAAGAGACCCAGTACTTC. It encodes CASGDGAQETQYF. The V gene is TRBV12-5, the J gene TRBJ2-5; D ambiguous. The CDR3 has 13 amino acids. V was clipped by 6 bases and J by 1 base, with 9 bases between them. Germline V CDR1 and CDR2: LGHNT, FRNRAP.

The gene calls are TRBV9 and TRBJ1-2, with TRBD1 identical over 7 bases. The V gene end was trimmed by 4 bases and the J gene end by 8 bases; junction bases not matched to a gene: 17. From germline, CDR1 is SGDLS and CDR2 YYNGEE. The CDR3 spans 16 residues. DNA of the CDR3: TGTGCCAGCAGCCCGCACCCGGGACAGTCCTTCACGGGCTACACCTTC. Translation gives CASSPHPGQSFTGYTF.

This clone came up a few times. The chain links TRBV5-1 to TRBJ1-1, with D perhaps matching TRBD1 (6 bases). The germline CDR1 and CDR2 sequences are SGHRS and YFSETQ. Between the trimmed V and J ends, which lost 5 bases and 1 base, there was a span of 15 bases. This CDR3 is built from 15 residues. The DNA of the CDR3 is TGCGCCAGCAGAATCACAGGGACACAGAACACTGAAGCTTTCTTT. As protein: CASRITGTQNTEAFF.

The chain is built from TRBV19 and TRBJ2-5; D unclear. CDR1 and CDR2 (germline): LNHDA, SQIVND (reference sequence). V was shortened by 5 bases and J by 5 bases, with 9 bases between the two germline ends. There are 12 residues in the CDR3. CDR3 coding DNA: TGTGCCAGTAGTTGGGCAGGCGAGACCCAGTACTTC. Translation: CASSWAGETQYF.

V is TRBV6-1 and J is TRBJ1-4; no reliable D call. Trimming cost V 0 bases and J 10 bases, with 9 bases left between them. The CDR3 contains 13 residues. Germline loops: CDR1 MNHNS, CDR2 SASEGT. CDR3 region: CASSEARLGKLFF. The DNA of the CDR3 is TGTGCCAGCAGTGAAGCGCGATTGGGAAAACTGTTTTTT.

The chain joins TRBV7-6 to TRBJ1-5; D is possibly TRBD1 (5 bases). Germline CDR1 and CDR2: SGHVS and FNYEAQ. This CDR3 region has 17 residues. The V end lost 5 bases, the J end lost 7 bases, and 24 bases lay between the germline ends. The CDR3 region is CASSAGPGSGSGQPQHF. DNA for the CDR3: TGTGCCAGCAGCGCAGGCCCCGGCTCAGGGTCGGGACAGCCCCAGCATTTT.

The genes are TRBV27 and TRBJ2-7; D is uncertain. Germline V gives CDR1 MNHEY, CDR2 SMNVEV (reference sequence). The CDR3 extends over 11 amino acids. Trimming shortened V by 4 bases and J by 6 bases, and 7 bases separated the two germline ends. The CDR3 here is CASSSVTEQYF. The DNA of the CDR3 is TGTGCCAGCAGTTCAGTGACCGAGCAGTACTTC.

V is TRBV10-2 and J is TRBJ1-4; D is ambiguous. Germline CDR1 WSHSY, CDR2 SAAADI. The CDR3 is 14 residues long. V lost 6 bases to trimming and J lost 1 base, with 9 bases between them. CDR3 sequence: CASREGGTNEKLFF. The CDR3, as DNA: TGCGCCAGCAGGGAGGGTGGAACTAATGAAAAACTGTTTTTT.

The chain employs TRBV7-2 and TRBJ2-1, with TRBD1 identical over 8 bases. The CDR3 has 15 amino acids. Losses at the gene ends were 6 bases for V and 8 bases for J; bases not matched to a gene: 12. Germline V lookup: CDR1 SGHTA, CDR2 FQGNSA. As DNA, the CDR3 is TGTGCCAGCAGGGACAGGGTTCGCACAATTGATGAGCAGTTCTTC. As protein: CASRDRVRTIDEQFF.